The 18 T cell receptor beta chains given below trace back to one sample, sequenced in a study of blood T cell repertoires in COVID-19. Method: immunoSEQ multiplex PCR; TCRdb's copy keeps in-frame clones and lacks some. The sample includes hundreds of thousands of clones, approximately 91% of them seen just once. The material sequenced was PBMCs or T cells enriched from blood (not recorded which). These receptors originate from a woman aged 55-75 years who had recovered from COVID-19.

In this sample, this clone turned up once. J is TRBJ1-2 and V is TRBV5-1, with TRBD1 matching over 11 bases. This CDR3 is 16 amino acids long. In germline, CDR1 is SGHRS, CDR2 YFSETQ. V was pared by 2 bases and J by 3 bases, with 6 bases of the junction left unmatched. This CDR3 is CASSFDRTGGYYGYTF. Here the CDR3 DNA reads TGCGCCAGCAGCTTCGACAGGACAGGGGGCTACTATGGCTACACCTTC.

The genes are TRBV6-5 and TRBJ1-5, with D possibly TRBD1 on 6 matching bases. V lost 6 bases to trimming and J lost 3 bases, with 12 bases between them. CDR1 and CDR2 from the germline V gene are MNHEY and SVGAGI. The CDR3 covers 14 residues. CDR3 sequence: CASRPGQFNQPQHF. The CDR3 DNA reads TGTGCCAGCAGACCCGGACAGTTCAATCAGCCCCAGCATTTT.

The chain joins TRBV5-4 to TRBJ1-1, with D tentatively TRBD1 (5 bases). CDR1 is SGHNT, CDR2 YYREEE, per germline (reference sequence). The V gene lost 5 bases and the J gene lost 2 bases, with 19 bases spanning the gap. This CDR3 is built from 16 residues. DNA of the CDR3: TGTGCCAGCAGACCACAACAGGCGCCAGGCAACACTGAAGCTTTCTTT. This translates into CASRPQQAPGNTEAFF.

This rearrangement joins TRBV2 to TRBJ2-1, with 15 bases fitting TRBD2. V lost 8 bases and J lost 4; bases outside the gene matches: 6. The germline V gene encodes CDR1 SNHLY and CDR2 FYNNEI. The CDR3 length is 16 residues. Here the CDR3 DNA reads TGTGCCAGCGGGGGACTAGCGGGGGGTTTGTACAATGAGCAGTTCTTC. Translated, it gives CASGGLAGGLYNEQFF.

This chain joins TRBV25-1 and TRBJ1-1; TRBD1 is a possible D gene (5 bases). The CDR3 has 11 amino acids. Between the trimmed V and J ends, which lost 5 bases and 11 bases, there was a span of 12 bases. Germline-derived CDR1 and CDR2 are MGHDK and SYGVNS. In nucleotides, the CDR3 is TGTGCCAGCAGTCCTGGGGCAGCCGCTTTCTTT. This translates into CASSPGAAAFF.

V is TRBV7-8 and J is TRBJ1-5; D remains unclear. The CDR3 is made up of 16 amino acids. V gave up 1 base and J gave up 2 bases, with 12 bases separating them. Germline CDR1 and CDR2: SGHVS and FQNEAQ. DNA for the CDR3: TGTGCCAGCAGCTTAGTTGCGGGGATAGGCAATCAGCCCCAGCATTTT. Protein sequence: CASSLVAGIGNQPQHF.

The chain carries TRBV6-5 and TRBJ1-2; D may be TRBD1 (6 bases). From germline, CDR1 is MNHEY and CDR2 SVGAGI. This CDR3 is built from 14 residues. V shed 6 bases and J shed 8 bases, with 19 bases lying between them. The CDR3 DNA reads TGTGCCAGCAGACGGGAACAGGGTAGATACGGCTACACCTTC. Encoded protein: CASRREQGRYGYTF.

V is TRBV2 and J is TRBJ2-2; 8 positions agree with TRBD1. Germline CDR1 is SNHLY and CDR2 is FYNNEI. With V trimmed by 5 bases and J by 7 bases, 6 bases remained unmatched. The CDR3 is made up of 14 amino acids. Here the CDR3 DNA reads TGTGCCAGCAGTCAGGGGGCTTTTGGCGGGGAGCTGTTTTTT. This gives the protein CASSQGAFGGELFF.

The rearrangement links TRBV11-2 to TRBJ2-7, with a weak D call TRBD1 (5 bases). Germline V CDR1 and CDR2: SGHAT, FQNNGV. Trimming removed 0 bases from V and 1 base from J, with 7 bases in between. The CDR3 is made up of 14 amino acids. DNA of the CDR3: TGTGCCAGCAGCTTAGACAGGGTATCCTACGAGCAGTACTTC. Translation gives CASSLDRVSYEQYF. The complete variable domain, with remaining parts taken from reference TRBV11-2 and TRBJ2-7, reads EAGVAQSPRYKIIEKRQSVAFWCNPISGHATLYWYQQILGQGPKLLIQFQNNGVVDDSQLPKDRFSAERLKGVDSTLKIQPAKLEDSAVYLCASSLDRVSYEQYFGPGTRLTVT.

The V gene is TRBV6-5, the J gene TRBJ2-2; TRBD2 matches at 10 bases. Looked up from germline, CDR1 is MNHEY and CDR2 is SVGAGI. The CDR3 is 15 residues long. The V gene end was trimmed by 5 bases and the J gene end by 4 bases; junction bases not matched to a gene: 4. The CDR3 here is CASSSGGVGTGELFF. Written as DNA, the CDR3 is TGTGCCAGCAGTAGCGGGGGGGTTGGCACCGGGGAGCTGTTTTTT.

The chain combines TRBV4-1 with TRBJ1-4; no clear D gene. There are 15 residues in the CDR3. V shed 4 bases and J shed 7 bases, with 16 bases lying between them. Germline CDR1 MGHRA, CDR2 YSYEKL. This chain's CDR3 is CASSPLPRSSEKLFF. CDR3 coding DNA: TGCGCCAGCAGCCCCCTCCCCCGGTCGAGTGAAAAACTGTTTTTT.

The chain carries TRBV6-5 and TRBJ1-2; 8 bases fit TRBD1. Germline assignment: CDR1 MNHEY and CDR2 SVGAGI. This CDR3 comprises 14 residues. V lost 7 bases to trimming and J lost 2 bases; unmatched junction nucleotides: 6. The CDR3 is CASTPTGANYGYTF. The CDR3 DNA reads TGTGCCAGCACCCCGACAGGGGCAAACTATGGCTACACCTTC.

This chain joins TRBV18 and TRBJ1-2, with D unclear. V was pared by 2 bases and J by 8 bases, with 12 bases between. The CDR3 runs 13 residues. CDR1 is KGHSH and CDR2 is LQKENI in the germline V gene. The CDR3 nucleotides are TGTGCCAGCTCACCAGAGGGAAAGCGGGGCTACACCTTC. It codes for CASSPEGKRGYTF.

The DNA for the CDR3 is TGTGCCAGCATTACCGGGACAGTACATAATTCACCCCTCCACTTT. Residues: CASITGTVHNSPLHF. This sequence joins TRBV6-5 and TRBJ1-6; 7 bases align to TRBD1. From germline, CDR1 is MNHEY and CDR2 SVGAGI. V gave up 7 bases and J gave up 5 bases; unmatched junction bases: 8. The length of the CDR3 is 15 residues.

V usage is TRBV11-2 and J usage is TRBJ1-4; D not resolved. The CDR3 consists of 17 residues. V was trimmed by 1 base and J by 3 bases, leaving 15 bases between them. CDR1 is SGHAT, CDR2 FQNNGV, per germline. The CDR3 DNA reads as TGTGCCAGCAGCTTAGGCTGGCGGGGAACCTCTAATGAAAAACTGTTTTTT. It encodes CASSLGWRGTSNEKLFF.

The rearrangement uses TRBV2 and TRBJ2-5; TRBD2 agrees at 8 bases. There are 15 residues in the CDR3. The V segment lost 2 bases and the J segment 3 bases; nucleotides outside the gene matches: 5. The germline V gene encodes CDR1 SNHLY and CDR2 FYNNEI. The CDR3 sequence is CASSETTSGEETQYF. Here the CDR3 DNA reads TGTGCCAGCAGTGAAACTACTAGCGGAGAAGAGACCCAGTACTTC.

The rearrangement joins TRBV28 to TRBJ1-5; the match to TRBD1 covers 7 bases. The CDR3 is 13 amino acids. Trimming took 6 bases from V and 2 from J; bases not matched to a gene: 1. Per germline, CDR1 MDHEN and CDR2 SYDVKM. CDR3 coding DNA: TGTGCCAGCAGGACAGGGCGCAATCAGCCCCAGCATTTT. Amino acid sequence: CASRTGRNQPQHF.

This clone came up once. V gene TRBV5-1 combines with J gene TRBJ2-1; 7 bases agree with TRBD2. Germline CDR1 reads SGHRS; CDR2 reads YFSETQ. The CDR3 extends over 20 amino acids. J gave up 0 bases and V 4 bases, and 19 bases lay outside the gene matches. In nucleotides, the CDR3 is TGCGCCAGCAGCCCCATTAACCAGCGGGGAATGATTAGCTCCTACAATGAGCAGTTCTTC. Translating it yields CASSPINQRGMISSYNEQFF.